These T cell receptor beta chains were read from a single sample in a study of T-cell reconstitution after alpha-beta-depleted transplantation in children. From the PCR reads, TCRdb called clonotypes with MiXCR, one entry per CDR3 protein. This table holds under 450,000 distinct CDR3 sequences, roughly 14% found once. The specimen comprised PBMCs, sampled from the stem cell graft. These receptors were collected from a human donor who donated a stem cell graft to a child with Fanconi anemia. Each CDR3 is given with its conserved first and last residue. The order of the fields is J gene, D gene, clone size, V gene, CDR3 DNA, CDR3 protein. A D gene is named only where the DNA matches it firmly. Part of the rows lack a size; the others show once, few, many or a class for expanded clones.

TRBJ1-5 NA few TRBV7-9 TGTGCCAGCAGCTTAAACAGGGATCAGCCCCAGCATTTT CASSLNRDQPQHF
TRBJ2-5 NA few TRBV29-1 TGCAGCGTTATACCCGGGCACCAAGAGACCCAGTACTTC CSVIPGHQETQYF
TRBJ2-1 TRBD1 few TRBV5-1 TGCGCCAGCAGCTTGGATTACAGGGGCGACGAGCAGTTCTTC CASSLDYRGDEQFF
TRBJ1-1 TRBD1 few TRBV5-4 TGTGCCAGCAGCTTGGAACAGGGGGGCGGCACTGAAGCTTTCTTT CASSLEQGGGTEAFF
TRBJ2-2 NA few TRBV7-6 TGTGCCAGCAGCTTACGGTTCGCGAACACCGGGGAGCTGTTTTTT CASSLRFANTGELFF
TRBJ2-3 TRBD2 few TRBV7-6 TGTGCCAGCAGCTTAGAGCGGGGGGGCGGGGCAGATACGCAGTATTTT CASSLERGGGADTQYF
TRBJ1-1 NA many TRBV5-1 TGCGCCAGCAGCTTCGCAAAGGGACAAAACACTGAAGCTTTCTTT CASSFAKGQNTEAFF
TRBJ2-5 NA once TRBV7-2 TGTGCCAGCAGCTTATCAGGCGGGGTGGAGACCCAGTACTTC CASSLSGGVETQYF
TRBJ2-3 TRBD2 few TRBV10-3 TGTGCCACCACACTAGCGGGGGGACCAGATACGCAGTATTTT CATTLAGGPDTQYF
TRBJ2-2 NA NA TRBV7-6 TGTGCCAGCAGCTTAGAACAACAAGGGCGCGGGGAGCTGTTTTTT CASSLEQQGRGELFF
TRBJ1-2 NA NA TRBV20-1 TGCAGTGCGTCGCCGGGATTCAACTATGGCTACACCTTC CSASPGFNYGYTF
TRBJ1-1 NA few TRBV15 TGTGCCACCTCGAACGGACAGATGAACACTGAAGCTTTCTTT CATSNGQMNTEAFF
TRBJ1-1 NA NA TRBV11-1 TGTGCCAGCAGCCCACCGGGAGGCTTATGGACTGAAGCTTTCTTT CASSPPGGLWTEAFF
TRBJ1-1 NA few TRBV12-3/TRBV12-4 TGTGCCAGCGGGGAAAGGGTATCAGGGTACACTGAAGCTTTCTTT CASGERVSGYTEAFF
TRBJ2-6 NA many TRBV20-1 TGCAGTGCTAGAGCCAACCACGCGGCCAACGTCCTGACTTTC CSARANHAANVLTF
TRBJ2-2 NA few TRBV6-1 TGTGCCAGCACCTCTGGGGGACACCACCGGTCCGGGGAGCTGTTTTTT CASTSGGHHRSGELFF
TRBJ1-1 TRBD1 few TRBV19 TGTGCCAGTACTCGACAGGGGGCGGGCACTGAAGCTTTCTTT CASTRQGAGTEAFF
TRBJ1-4 NA few TRBV15 TGTGCCACCAGCAGAGGTCGGGGCCGCGGGGGAAAACTGTTTTTT CATSRGRGRGGKLFF
TRBJ2-5 TRBD2 NA TRBV7-2 TGTGCCAGCAGCTTTGCTAGCGGGGGGGCTTTAGAGACCCAGTACTTC CASSFASGGALETQYF
TRBJ2-3 NA few TRBV12-3/TRBV12-4 TGTGCCTCTGGGGCGCCCTCCACAGATACGCAGTATTTT CASGAPSTDTQYF
TRBJ2-7 NA NA TRBV7-9 TGTGCCAGCAGCTTAGATCGGGGTCTCCAGTACTTC CASSLDRGLQYF
TRBJ1-4 TRBD1 few TRBV29-1 TGCAGCGTCGGACAGGGATCTTCTGAAAAACTGTTTTTT CSVGQGSSEKLFF
TRBJ1-1 NA few TRBV25-1 TGTGCCAGCAGTGAGGTCCCTGGCAGGGCAACTGAAACTTTCTTT CASSEVPGRATETFF
TRBJ2-2 NA NA TRBV6-1 TGTGCCAGCAGTCCTCTCCCCACAGGGCCCGGGGAGCTGTTTTTT CASSPLPTGPGELFF
TRBJ1-1 NA NA TRBV5-1 TGCGCCAGCAGCTTGGATGGGAGAACGAACACTGAAGCTTTCTTT CASSLDGRTNTEAFF
TRBJ1-5 TRBD1 many TRBV7-4 TGTGCCAGCAGCTTAGCCCGGGACAGGGGGCACGATAGCAATCAGCCCCAGCATTTT CASSLARDRGHDSNQPQHF
TRBJ2-7 NA few TRBV18 TGTGCCAGCTCACCACCCCAGAGCTCCTACGAGCAGTACTTC CASSPPQSSYEQYF
TRBJ1-1 NA NA TRBV6-5 TGTGCCAGCAGGGGCACAGGGTCGAACACTGAAGCTTTCTTT CASRGTGSNTEAFF
TRBJ2-3 NA NA TRBV4-1 TGCGCCAGCAGCCAAGTTGGCACGCAGTATTTT CASSQVGTQYF
TRBJ2-6 NA many TRBV25-1 TGTGCCAGCAGTAGGACAGACAACGTCCTGACTTTC CASSRTDNVLTF
TRBJ2-3 NA NA TRBV15 TGTGCCACCAGCAGAGCTGGAGGTGGAACGCAGTATTTT CATSRAGGGTQYF
TRBJ2-2 NA NA TRBV7-6 TGTGCCAGCAGCGCCCGACAGGCCTCGAACACCGGGGAGCTGTTTTTT CASSARQASNTGELFF
TRBJ1-2 TRBD1 many TRBV29-1 TGCAGCGTGATTGACCGGGACAGGGGATATGGCTACACCTTC CSVIDRDRGYGYTF
TRBJ2-5 NA few TRBV11-2 TGTGCCAGCAGCCCTACAAAGTACCAAGAGACCCAGTACTTC CASSPTKYQETQYF
TRBJ1-5 TRBD1 NA TRBV5-6 TGTGCCAGCAGCAGGACAGGAGAGTATAGCAATCAGCCCCAGCATTTT CASSRTGEYSNQPQHF
TRBJ1-3 NA many TRBV6-1 TGTGCCAGCAGTGAATGGGCCGGGGACTCTGGAAACACCATATATTTT CASSEWAGDSGNTIYF
TRBJ2-3 NA few TRBV16 TGTGCCAGCAGCCAAACCTACCGACAGGTGGATACGCAGTATTTT CASSQTYRQVDTQYF
TRBJ2-3 NA few TRBV6-5 TGTGCCAGCAGTTTCTCGGACACGGGTGGAGAAGATACGCAGTATTTT CASSFSDTGGEDTQYF
TRBJ1-4 NA many TRBV12-3/TRBV12-4 TGTGCCAGCAGACAGGGTTCGGAGGAAAAACTGTTTTTT CASRQGSEEKLFF
TRBJ2-7 NA many TRBV25-1 TGTGCCAGCAGTGTCCAGGACGTAATCAACGAGCAGTACTTC CASSVQDVINEQYF
TRBJ1-2 NA NA TRBV20-1 TGCAGTGCTCCACCGACAGTGATGGGCTATGGCTACACCTTC CSAPPTVMGYGYTF
TRBJ2-3 NA few TRBV20-1 TGCAGTGCTAGCTCAGGGGATAGAACAGATACGCAGTATTTT CSASSGDRTDTQYF